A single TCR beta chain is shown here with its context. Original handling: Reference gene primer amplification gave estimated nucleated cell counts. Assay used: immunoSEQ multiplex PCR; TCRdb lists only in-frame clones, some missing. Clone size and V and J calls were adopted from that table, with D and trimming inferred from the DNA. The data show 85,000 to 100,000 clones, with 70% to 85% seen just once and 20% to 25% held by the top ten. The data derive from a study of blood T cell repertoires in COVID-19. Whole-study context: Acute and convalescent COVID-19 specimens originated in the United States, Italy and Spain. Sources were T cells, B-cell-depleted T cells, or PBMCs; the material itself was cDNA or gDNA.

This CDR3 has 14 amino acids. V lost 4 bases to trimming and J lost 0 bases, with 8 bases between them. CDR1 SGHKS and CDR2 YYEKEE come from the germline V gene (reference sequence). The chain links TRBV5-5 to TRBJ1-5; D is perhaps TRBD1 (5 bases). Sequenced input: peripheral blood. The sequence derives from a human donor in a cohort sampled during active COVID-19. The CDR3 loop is CASSPDISNQPQHF. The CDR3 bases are TGTGCCAGCAGCCCGGACATTAGCAATCAGCCCCAGCATTTT.